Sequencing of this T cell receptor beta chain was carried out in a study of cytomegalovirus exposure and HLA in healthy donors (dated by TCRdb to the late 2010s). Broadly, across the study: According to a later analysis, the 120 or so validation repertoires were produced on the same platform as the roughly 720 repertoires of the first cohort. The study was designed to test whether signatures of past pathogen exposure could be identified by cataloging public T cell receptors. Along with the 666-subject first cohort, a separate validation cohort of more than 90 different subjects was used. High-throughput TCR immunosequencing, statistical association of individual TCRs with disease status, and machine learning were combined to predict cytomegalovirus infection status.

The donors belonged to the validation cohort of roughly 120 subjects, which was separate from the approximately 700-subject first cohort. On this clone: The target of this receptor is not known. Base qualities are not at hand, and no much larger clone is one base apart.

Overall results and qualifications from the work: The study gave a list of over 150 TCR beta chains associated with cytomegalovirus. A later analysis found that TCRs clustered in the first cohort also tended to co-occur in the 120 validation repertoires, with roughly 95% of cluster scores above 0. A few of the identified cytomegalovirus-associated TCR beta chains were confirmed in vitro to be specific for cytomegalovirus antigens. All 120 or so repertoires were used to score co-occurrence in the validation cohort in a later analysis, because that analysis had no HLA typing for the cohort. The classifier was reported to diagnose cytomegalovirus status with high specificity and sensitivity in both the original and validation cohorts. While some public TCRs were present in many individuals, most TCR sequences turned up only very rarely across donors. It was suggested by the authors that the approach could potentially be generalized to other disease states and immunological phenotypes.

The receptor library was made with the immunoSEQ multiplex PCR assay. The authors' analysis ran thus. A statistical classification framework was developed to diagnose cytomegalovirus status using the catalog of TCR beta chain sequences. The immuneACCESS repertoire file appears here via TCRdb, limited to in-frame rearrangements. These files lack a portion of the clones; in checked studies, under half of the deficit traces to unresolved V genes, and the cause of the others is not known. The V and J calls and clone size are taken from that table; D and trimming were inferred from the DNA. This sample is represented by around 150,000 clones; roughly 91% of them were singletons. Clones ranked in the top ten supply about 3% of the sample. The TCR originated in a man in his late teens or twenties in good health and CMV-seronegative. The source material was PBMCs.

The bases are TGCGCCAGCAGCTTTCAGGGAAACTATGGCTACACCTTC. This encodes CASSFQGNYGYTF. Rearrangement joined TRBV5-1 to TRBJ1-2; matching of 5 bases hints at TRBD1 as the D gene. Sequences SGHRS (CDR1) and YFSETQ (CDR2) are obtained from the germline V gene. The germline ends are 7 bases apart after V is trimmed by 2 bases and J by 2 bases. The CDR3 starts with the cysteine, ends with the phenylalanine, and has 13 residues. This entry keeps only the CDR3 DNA: 39 bases, framed from base 1.